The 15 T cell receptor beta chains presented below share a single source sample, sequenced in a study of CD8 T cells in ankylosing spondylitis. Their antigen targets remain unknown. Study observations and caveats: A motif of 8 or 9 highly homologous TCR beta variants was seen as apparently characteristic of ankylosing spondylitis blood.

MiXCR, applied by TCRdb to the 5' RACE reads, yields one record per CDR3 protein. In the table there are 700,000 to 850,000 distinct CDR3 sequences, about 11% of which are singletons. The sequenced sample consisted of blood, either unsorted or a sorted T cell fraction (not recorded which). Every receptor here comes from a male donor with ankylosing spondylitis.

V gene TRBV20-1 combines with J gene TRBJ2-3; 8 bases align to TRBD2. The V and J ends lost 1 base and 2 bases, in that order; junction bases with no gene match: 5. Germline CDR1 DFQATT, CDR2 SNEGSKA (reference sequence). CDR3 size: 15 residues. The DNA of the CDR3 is TGCAGTGCTAGAGCGTCTAGCGGGTACACAGATACGCAGTATTTT. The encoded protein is CSARASSGYTDTQYF.

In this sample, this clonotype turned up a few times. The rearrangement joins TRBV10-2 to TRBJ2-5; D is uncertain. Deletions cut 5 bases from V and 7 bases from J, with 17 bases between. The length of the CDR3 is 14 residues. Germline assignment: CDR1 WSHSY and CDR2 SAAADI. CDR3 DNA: TGCGCCAGCAGTTGGGAATTTGCTGGCGGGACCCAGTACTTC. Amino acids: CASSWEFAGGTQYF.

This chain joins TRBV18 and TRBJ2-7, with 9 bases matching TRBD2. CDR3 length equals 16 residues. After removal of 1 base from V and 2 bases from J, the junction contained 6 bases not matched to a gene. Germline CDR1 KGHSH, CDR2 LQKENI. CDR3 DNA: TGTGCCAGCTCACCACGAGCTAGCGGGACCGCCTACGAGCAGTACTTC. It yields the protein CASSPRASGTAYEQYF.

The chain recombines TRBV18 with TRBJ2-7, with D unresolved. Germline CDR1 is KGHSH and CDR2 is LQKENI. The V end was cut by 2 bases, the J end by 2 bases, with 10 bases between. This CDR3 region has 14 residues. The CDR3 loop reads CASSPTARTYEQYF. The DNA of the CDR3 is TGTGCCAGCTCACCAACAGCCAGGACCTACGAGCAGTACTTC.

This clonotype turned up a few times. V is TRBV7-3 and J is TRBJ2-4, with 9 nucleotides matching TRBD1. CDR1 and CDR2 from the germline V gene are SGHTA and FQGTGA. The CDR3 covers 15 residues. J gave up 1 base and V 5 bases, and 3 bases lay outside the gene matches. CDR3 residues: CASSPGQGAKNIQYF. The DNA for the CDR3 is TGTGCCAGCAGCCCTGGACAGGGGGCCAAAAACATTCAGTACTTC.

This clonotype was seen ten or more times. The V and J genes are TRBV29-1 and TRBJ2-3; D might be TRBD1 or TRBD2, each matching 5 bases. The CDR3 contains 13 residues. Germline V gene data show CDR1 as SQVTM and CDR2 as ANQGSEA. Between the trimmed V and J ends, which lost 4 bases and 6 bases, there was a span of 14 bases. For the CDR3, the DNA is TGCAGCGTTGTTACGGGGCCGGGCGATACGCAGTATTTT. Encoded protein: CSVVTGPGDTQYF.

For the CDR3, the DNA is TGTGCCAGCAGTTACCAACCGGGGCTCTCTGGGGCCAACGTCCTGACTTTC. Residues: CASSYQPGLSGANVLTF. The rearrangement links TRBV6-2 or TRBV6-3 to TRBJ2-6; D is tentatively TRBD1 or TRBD2 (5 bases each). The CDR3 extends over 17 amino acids. CDR1 MNHEY and CDR2 SVGEGT come from the germline V gene. Deletions cut 2 bases from V and 0 bases from J, with 11 bases between.

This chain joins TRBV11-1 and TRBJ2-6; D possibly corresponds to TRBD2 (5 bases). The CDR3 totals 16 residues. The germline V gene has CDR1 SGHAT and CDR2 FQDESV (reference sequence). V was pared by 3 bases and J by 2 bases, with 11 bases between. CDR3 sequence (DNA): TGTGCCAGCAGCTTCGACCTCGGGGCTGGGGCCAACGTCCTGACTTTC. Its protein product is CASSFDLGAGANVLTF. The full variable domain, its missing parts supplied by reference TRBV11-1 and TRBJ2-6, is EAEVAQSPRYKITEKSQAVAFWCDPISGHATLYWYRQILGQGPELLVQFQDESVVDDSQLPKDRFSAERLKGVDSTLKIQPAELGDSAMYLCASSFDLGAGANVLTFGAGSRLTVL.

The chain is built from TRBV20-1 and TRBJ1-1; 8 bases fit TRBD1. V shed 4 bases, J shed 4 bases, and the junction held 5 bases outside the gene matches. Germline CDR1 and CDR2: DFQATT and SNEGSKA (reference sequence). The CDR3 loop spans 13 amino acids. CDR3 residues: CSATRTGFTEAFF. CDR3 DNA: TGCAGTGCTACGAGGACAGGGTTCACTGAAGCTTTCTTT.

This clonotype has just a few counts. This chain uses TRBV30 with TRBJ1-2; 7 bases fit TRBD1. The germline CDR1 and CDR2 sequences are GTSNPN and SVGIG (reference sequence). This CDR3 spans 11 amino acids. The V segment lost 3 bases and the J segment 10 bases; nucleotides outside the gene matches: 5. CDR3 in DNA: TGTGCCTGGAGCAACAGGGGTCACTACACCTTC. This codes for CAWSNRGHYTF.

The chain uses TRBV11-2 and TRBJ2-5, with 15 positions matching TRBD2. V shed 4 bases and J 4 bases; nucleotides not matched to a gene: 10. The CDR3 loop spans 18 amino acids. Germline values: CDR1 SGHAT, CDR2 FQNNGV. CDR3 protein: CASSSTGLAGGGGETQYF. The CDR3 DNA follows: TGTGCCAGCAGCTCCACGGGACTAGCGGGAGGAGGGGGAGAGACCCAGTACTTC.

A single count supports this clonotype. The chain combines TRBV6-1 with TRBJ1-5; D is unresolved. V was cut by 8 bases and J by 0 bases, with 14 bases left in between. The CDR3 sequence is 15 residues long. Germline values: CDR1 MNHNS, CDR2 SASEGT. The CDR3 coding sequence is TGTGCCAGCCAGGCGGGCACTCTTAGCAATCAGCCCCAGCATTTT. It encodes CASQAGTLSNQPQHF.

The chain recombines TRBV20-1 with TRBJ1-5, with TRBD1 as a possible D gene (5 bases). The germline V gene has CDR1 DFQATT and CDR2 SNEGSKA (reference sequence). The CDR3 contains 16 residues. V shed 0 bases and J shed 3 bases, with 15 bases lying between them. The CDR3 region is CSARDPRQGPNQPQHF. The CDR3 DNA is TGCAGTGCTAGAGACCCCCGGCAGGGACCCAATCAGCCCCAGCATTTT.

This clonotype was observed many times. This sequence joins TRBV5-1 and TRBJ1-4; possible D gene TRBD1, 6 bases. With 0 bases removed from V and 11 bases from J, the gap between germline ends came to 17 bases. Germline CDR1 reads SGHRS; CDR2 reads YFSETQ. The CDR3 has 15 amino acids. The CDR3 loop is CASSLGTARSWKLFF. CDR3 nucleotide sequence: TGCGCCAGCAGCTTGGGGACAGCCCGTTCTTGGAAACTGTTTTTT.

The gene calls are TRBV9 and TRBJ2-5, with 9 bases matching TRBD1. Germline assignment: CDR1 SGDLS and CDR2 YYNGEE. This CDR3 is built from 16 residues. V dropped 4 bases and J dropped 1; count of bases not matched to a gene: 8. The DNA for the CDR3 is TGTGCCAGCAGCCCGCGGACAGGGGCCAGCCAAGAGACCCAGTACTTC. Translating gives CASSPRTGASQETQYF.